This entry lists 8 T cell receptor beta chains sequenced from one sample in a study of blood T cell repertoires in COVID-19 (dated by TCRdb to 2020 to 2022). Libraries were constructed by the immunoSEQ multiplex PCR assay. This immuneACCESS table, as held by TCRdb, lists in-frame sequences with V and J called but not all clones. Of the missing ones, under half trace to an unresolved V gene in checked studies; the others have no known cause. This sample lists 150,000 to 200,000 clones; around 80% were detected once. The top ten clones comprise less than 20% of the sample. Sample: PBMCs or T cells enriched from blood (not recorded which). These receptors were taken from a woman aged 45-65 years with acute COVID-19.

The chain couples TRBV19 to TRBJ1-2, with 7 bases lining up with TRBD1. The CDR3 extends over 15 amino acids. The germline CDR1 and CDR2 sequences are LNHDA and SQIVND (reference sequence). V lost 5 bases to trimming and J lost 3 bases; unmatched junction nucleotides: 9. CDR3 in amino acids: CASSSPGGKDYGYTF. CDR3 sequence (DNA): TGTGCCAGTAGTTCACCAGGGGGTAAGGACTATGGCTACACCTTC.

This clone was detected once. The rearrangement links TRBV3-1 (or the pseudogene TRBV3-2) to TRBJ2-5; 9 bases align to TRBD2. The CDR3 runs to 16 residues. V shed 2 bases, J shed 5 bases, and the junction held 9 bases outside the gene matches. Germline-derived CDR1 and CDR2 are LGHDT and YNNKEL (reference sequence). CDR3 DNA: TGTGCCAGCAGCCAATCGACGCGGGGGGGCGGGGAGACCCAGTACTTC. This encodes CASSQSTRGGGETQYF.

The gene calls are TRBV21-1 and TRBJ2-2; the D call of TRBD1 is as the table states it, not checked on the DNA. TRBV21-1 is described as a pseudogene. This CDR3 spans 15 amino acids. In DNA form, the CDR3 reads TGTGCCAGCAGCCCGCCAGCGGACAGGGAAGGGGAGCTGTTTTTT. This translates into CASSPPADREGELFF.

The chain combines TRBV14 with TRBJ2-3; 8 positions agree with TRBD2. The germline CDR1 and CDR2 sequences are SGHDN and FVKESK. The CDR3 is 16 residues long. V was pared by 5 bases and J by 2 bases, with 9 bases of the junction left unmatched. CDR3 in amino acids: CASSSLGGGFTDTQYF. The CDR3 DNA reads as TGTGCCAGCAGCTCCCTCGGGGGGGGATTCACAGATACGCAGTATTTT.

The genes are TRBV7-9 and TRBJ1-5; D may be TRBD1 (5 bases). Germline CDR1 and CDR2: SEHNR and FQNEAQ (reference sequence). Trimming stripped 5 bases from V and 3 bases from J, with 11 bases between. This CDR3 is built from 14 residues. The CDR3 region has the DNA TGTGCCAGCAGCCTGGAGGGGACCAATCAGCCCCAGCATTTT. Translation: CASSLEGTNQPQHF.

This clone has only one observation. The genes are TRBV5-1 and TRBJ2-7, with 7 nucleotides matching TRBD2. This CDR3 has 14 residues. V trimming: 4 bases; J trimming: 4 bases; junction bases outside the gene matches: 8. The germline V gene has CDR1 SGHRS and CDR2 YFSETQ. The CDR3, as DNA: TGCGCCAGCAGCCCCGGGGAGGGCCAGTACGAGCAGTACGTC. It is translated as CASSPGEGQYEQYV.

With respect to this clone: Other nucleotide sequences in the sample specify the same CDR3. This chain links TRBV4-1 with TRBJ2-1; 8 nucleotides align to TRBD2. The CDR3 runs 15 residues. Germline CDR1 and CDR2: MGHRA and YSYEKL. The trim removed 0 bases at V and 6 bases at J, leaving 4 bases unmatched. Here the CDR3 DNA reads TGCGCCAGCAGCCAAGAGGGACGGGGGGGCAATGAGCAGTTCTTC. Amino acid sequence: CASSQEGRGGNEQFF.

The V and J genes are TRBV7-9 and TRBJ2-1; 9 bases align to TRBD2. Germline V gene data show CDR1 as SEHNR and CDR2 as FQNEAQ (reference sequence). The CDR3 is made up of 16 amino acids. Trimming removed 5 bases from V and 5 bases from J; junction bases left unmatched: 10. CDR3 sequence (DNA): TGTGCCAGCAGCCGAGCGTTAGCGGGGGATCACAATGAGCAGTTCTTC. Its protein is CASSRALAGDHNEQFF.